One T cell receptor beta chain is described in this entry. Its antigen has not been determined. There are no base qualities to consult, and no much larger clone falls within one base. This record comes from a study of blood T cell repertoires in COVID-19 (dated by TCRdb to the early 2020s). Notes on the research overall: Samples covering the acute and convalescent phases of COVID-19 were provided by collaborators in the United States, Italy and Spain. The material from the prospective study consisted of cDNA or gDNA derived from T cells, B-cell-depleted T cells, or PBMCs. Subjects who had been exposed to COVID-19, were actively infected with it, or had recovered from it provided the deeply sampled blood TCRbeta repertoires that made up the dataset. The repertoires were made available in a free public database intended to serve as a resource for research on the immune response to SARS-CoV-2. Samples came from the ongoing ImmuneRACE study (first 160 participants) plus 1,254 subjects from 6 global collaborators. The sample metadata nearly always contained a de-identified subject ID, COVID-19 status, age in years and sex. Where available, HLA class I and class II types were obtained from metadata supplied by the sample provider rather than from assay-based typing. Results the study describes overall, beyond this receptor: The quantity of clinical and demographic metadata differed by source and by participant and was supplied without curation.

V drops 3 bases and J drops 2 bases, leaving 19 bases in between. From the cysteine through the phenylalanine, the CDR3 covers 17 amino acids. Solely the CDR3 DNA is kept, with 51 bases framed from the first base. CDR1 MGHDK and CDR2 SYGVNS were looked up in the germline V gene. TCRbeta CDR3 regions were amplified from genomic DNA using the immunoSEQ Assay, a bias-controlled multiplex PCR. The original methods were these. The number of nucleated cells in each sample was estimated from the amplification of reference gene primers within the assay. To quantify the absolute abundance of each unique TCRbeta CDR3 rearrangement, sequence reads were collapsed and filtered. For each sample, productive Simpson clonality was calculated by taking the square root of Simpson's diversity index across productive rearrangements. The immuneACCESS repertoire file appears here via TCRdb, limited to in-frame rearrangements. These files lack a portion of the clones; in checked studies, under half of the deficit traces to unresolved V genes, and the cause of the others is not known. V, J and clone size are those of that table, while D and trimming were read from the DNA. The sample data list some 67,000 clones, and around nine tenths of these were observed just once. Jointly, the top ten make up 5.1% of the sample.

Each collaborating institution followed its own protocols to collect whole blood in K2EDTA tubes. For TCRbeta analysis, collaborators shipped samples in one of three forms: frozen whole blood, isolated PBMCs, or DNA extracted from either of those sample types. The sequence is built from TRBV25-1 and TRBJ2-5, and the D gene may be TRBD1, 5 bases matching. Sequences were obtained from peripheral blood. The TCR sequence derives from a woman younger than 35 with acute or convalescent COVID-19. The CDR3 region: CASSEGSFRAQQETQYF. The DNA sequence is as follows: TGTGCCAGCAGTGAGGGATCGTTCAGGGCACAACAAGAGACCCAGTACTTC. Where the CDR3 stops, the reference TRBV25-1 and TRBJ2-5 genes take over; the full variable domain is EADIYQTPRYLVIGTGKKITLECSQTMGHDKMYWYQQDPGMELHLIHYSYGVNSTEKGDLSSESTVSRIRTEHFPLTLESARPSHTSQYLCASSEGSFRAQQETQYFGPGTRLLVL.